This TCR beta chain was retrieved from a study of T cell clones after liver transplantation. Study in general: TCRbeta sequencing after a pre-transplant mixed lymphocyte reaction identified graft-donor-reactive clones, later tracked in post-transplant blood. Without induction therapy, subjects received standard immunosuppression until 12-24 months post-transplant. Whole-study results and caveats: Compared with third party-reactive sequences, donor-reactive ones declined more, independent of withdrawal success.

The table came from immunoSEQ multiplex PCR; TCRdb's copy has only in-frame clones and leaves some out. The data show under 90,000 clones, 75% to 85% seen once. V dropped 4 bases and J dropped 2 bases, with 10 bases sitting between them. The CDR3 contains 14 residues. CDR1 and CDR2 (germline): SGHRS, YFSETQ. This clone was observed a single time. Antigen unknown. The material was CD4+ T cells from blood, obtained before liver transplant. The receptor comes from a human donor who received a liver transplant. V and J are TRBV5-1 and TRBJ1-3; D is uncertain. The CDR3 coding sequence is TGCGCCAGCAGCCCAACCTCGGCTGGAAACACCATATATTTT. It encodes CASSPTSAGNTIYF. The full variable domain, its missing parts supplied by reference TRBV5-1 and TRBJ1-3, is KAGVTQTPRYLIKTRGQQVTLSCSPISGHRSVSWYQQTPGQGLQFLFEYFSETQRNKGNFPGRFSGRQFSNSRSEMNVSTLELGDSALYLCASSPTSAGNTIYFGEGSWLTVV.